This T cell receptor (beta chain) appears in the sequencing data of a study of blood T cell repertoires in COVID-19. About the study: PBMCs, B-cell-depleted T cells, or T cells were the source of the cDNA or gDNA that made up the material.

Original analysis: The assay estimated nucleated cells by amplifying reference gene primers. Sequencing used immunoSEQ multiplex PCR; TCRdb keeps in-frame clones, though not all of them. For V, J and clone size, that table is used; D and trimming come from the DNA. Among approximately 280,000 clones listed, roughly 80% were seen once. Participants were aged about 18 to 89 years from 24 US areas. Contact with a PCR-confirmed or clinician-diagnosed COVID-19 case occurred within 2 weeks of entry. Germline V gene lookup returns CDR1 SGHRS and CDR2 YFSETQ. This CDR3 is 14 amino acids long. The V gene end was trimmed by 4 bases and the J gene end by 0 bases; junction bases not matched to a gene: 3.

The clonotype was recovered from a man aged 40-49 years who had been exposed to COVID-19. V and J are TRBV5-1 and TRBJ2-7, with TRBD2 matching over 8 bases. Sequencing input: PBMCs or T cells enriched from blood (not recorded which). The CDR3 nucleotides are TGCGCCAGCAGCGCGAGCGGGAGCTCCTACGAGCAGTACTTC. This gives the protein CASSASGSSYEQYF.